The 22 T cell receptor beta chains reported below all come from one sample, sequenced in a study of blood T cells in healthy people across ages. Primers used in a second PCR of about 6 to 11 cycles were a sample-barcoded 5' primer and a J-beta primer mix. Each CDR3 protein is one row after TCRdb ran MiXCR on the 5' RACE reads. The sample lists roughly 1,000,000 distinct CDR3 sequences; almost 25% were seen once. The same sample was also studied in work on T cells of mothers and their children.

The specimen was blood. The receptors were gathered from a girl aged 2 to 9 in good health.

The chain links TRBV6-2 or TRBV6-3 to TRBJ2-2; D is perhaps TRBD1 or TRBD2 (6 bases each). The length of the CDR3 is 12 residues. Germline CDR1 MNHEY, CDR2 SVGEGT. V lost 6 bases to trimming and J lost 7 bases, with 9 bases between them. Here the CDR3 reads CASRRDNGELFF. The CDR3, as DNA: TGTGCCAGCAGGCGGGACAACGGGGAGCTGTTTTTT.

J is TRBJ1-3 and V is TRBV3-1; no clear D. This CDR3 is built from 13 residues. Germline CDR1 is LGHDT and CDR2 is YNNKEL (reference sequence). The germline V and J ends were trimmed by 4 bases and 10 bases, with 14 bases remaining between them. The CDR3 coding sequence is TGTGCCAGCAGCCCTTGGGCGGCGAGAACCATATATTTT. It specifies CASSPWAARTIYF.

The chain joins TRBV7-9 to TRBJ2-3; TRBD2 matches 9 bases. J lost 0 bases, V lost 7 bases, and 11 bases had no gene match. Germline V gene data show CDR1 as SEHNR and CDR2 as FQNEAQ (reference sequence). The CDR3 runs 17 residues. CDR3 amino acids: CASNKVAGANSTDTQYF. The CDR3 DNA follows: TGTGCCAGCAATAAGGTAGCGGGGGCAAATAGCACAGATACGCAGTATTTT.

The V gene is TRBV12-3 or TRBV12-4, the J gene TRBJ2-5, with 7 bases lining up with TRBD1. The CDR3 contains 13 residues. J lost 11 bases, V lost 3 bases, and 9 bases had no gene match. This CDR3 is CASSLTGTVEQYF. CDR3 DNA: TGTGCCAGCAGTTTGACGGGGACAGTTGAGCAGTACTTC.

The rearrangement joins TRBV5-1 to TRBJ2-7; D is uncertain. This CDR3 has 15 amino acids. Trimming removed 0 bases from V and 0 bases from J, with 10 bases in between. The germline gives CDR1 SGHRS, CDR2 YFSETQ. The chain's CDR3 is CASSLGDQSSYEQYF. In DNA form, the CDR3 reads TGCGCCAGCAGCTTGGGAGACCAAAGCTCCTACGAGCAGTACTTC.

This clonotype was detected only a few times. The chain has TRBV5-1 and TRBJ2-7, with 7 positions matching TRBD1. Trimming took 4 bases from V and 2 from J; bases not matched to a gene: 9. There are 15 residues in the CDR3. Germline loops: CDR1 SGHRS, CDR2 YFSETQ. For the CDR3, the DNA is TGCGCCAGCAGCCTCTTCGGGACAGAAGCCTACGAGCAGTACTTC. Translation: CASSLFGTEAYEQYF. Looking up the rest from reference TRBV5-1 and TRBJ2-7 gives the full variable domain: KAGVTQTPRYLIKTRGQQVTLSCSPISGHRSVSWYQQTPGQGLQFLFEYFSETQRNKGNFPGRFSGRQFSNSRSEMNVSTLELGDSALYLCASSLFGTEAYEQYFGPGTRLTVT.

This clonotype was found a few times. The rearrangement joins TRBV2 to TRBJ2-5, with D perhaps assigned TRBD1 or TRBD2 (5 bases each). Gene TRBJ2-7 matches the end of the DNA better, so the J call may be wrong. CDR1 SNHLY and CDR2 FYNNEI come from the germline V gene. The CDR3 has 11 amino acids. The CDR3 nucleotides read TGTGCCAGCGGGGGATTCTACGAGCAGTACTTC. It encodes CASGGFYEQYF.

The chain joins TRBV6-5 to TRBJ1-2; the D is unclear. V lost 4 bases and J 0 bases, leaving 12 bases between the germline ends. This CDR3 has 15 amino acids. Germline CDR1 is MNHEY and CDR2 is SVGAGI. The CDR3 DNA reads as TGTGCCAGCAGTTTAGGTTTTAACCCTAACTATGGCTACACCTTC. It specifies CASSLGFNPNYGYTF.

The chain is built from TRBV9 and TRBJ2-1; the match to TRBD2 covers 10 bases. CDR3 length: 14 amino acids. The V gene end was trimmed by 4 bases and the J gene end by 5 bases; junction bases not matched to a gene: 3. From germline, CDR1 is SGDLS and CDR2 YYNGEE. The CDR3 nucleotides are TGTGCCAGCAGCACTGGGACTAGCGACAATGAGCAGTTCTTC. The encoded protein is CASSTGTSDNEQFF.

The gene calls are TRBV7-8 and TRBJ2-7; D ambiguous. Trimming left V 1 base short and J 6 bases short, with 13 bases between. The CDR3 contains 14 residues. From germline, CDR1 is SGHVS and CDR2 FQNEAQ. CDR3 coding DNA: TGTGCCAGCAGCTTAGGTGGCGACGGAGTCGAGCAGTACTTC. Translated, it gives CASSLGGDGVEQYF.

The rearrangement links TRBV4-3 to TRBJ2-3; TRBD1 is a possible D gene (6 bases). V dropped 4 bases and J dropped 1 base, with 9 bases sitting between them. The germline V gene has CDR1 LGHNA and CDR2 YSLEER. The CDR3 sequence is 14 residues long. The CDR3 here is CASSPDSGTDTQYF. Written as DNA, the CDR3 is TGCGCCAGCAGCCCGGACAGCGGCACAGATACGCAGTATTTT.

The genes are TRBV9 and TRBJ2-7; 7 nucleotides match TRBD1. CDR1 is SGDLS and CDR2 is YYNGEE in the germline V gene. V lost 0 bases and J lost 7; bases outside the gene matches: 7. The CDR3 is 14 amino acids. DNA of the CDR3: TGTGCCAGCAGCGTAGGCACAGGGGCGCGAGAGCAGTACTTC. It is translated as CASSVGTGAREQYF.

The chain carries TRBV2 and TRBJ2-7; 9 bases map to TRBD1. CDR3 length equals 15 residues. The germline V gene has CDR1 SNHLY and CDR2 FYNNEI. V lost 5 bases and J lost 0; bases outside the gene matches: 5. This CDR3 is CASSRQGESSYEQYF. DNA of the CDR3: TGTGCCAGCAGTAGACAGGGGGAGAGCTCCTACGAGCAGTACTTC.

V and J are TRBV15 and TRBJ1-1, with 8 bases identical to TRBD1. The ends lost 2 bases at V and 4 bases at J; junction bases unmatched: 0. The CDR3 spans 13 residues. Germline V gene data show CDR1 as LNHNV and CDR2 as YYDKDF (reference sequence). The CDR3 loop is CATSRTGGTEAFF. Written as DNA, the CDR3 is TGTGCCACCAGCAGAACAGGGGGCACTGAAGCTTTCTTT.

The chain recombines TRBV29-1 with TRBJ2-4; possibly TRBD2 for D (6 bases). This CDR3 region has 14 residues. The V and J ends lost 6 bases and 9 bases respectively, with 21 bases between them. Germline CDR1 reads SQVTM; CDR2 reads ANQGSEA. This CDR3 reads CSVVGDSKGSIQYF. The CDR3 DNA follows: TGCAGCGTAGTCGGGGACTCGAAAGGTAGCATTCAGTACTTC.

This clonotype has only a few counts. The V call is TRBV20-1, the J call TRBJ2-5; D may match TRBD1 or TRBD2 (6 bases each). TRBJ2-1 matches the DNA end more closely, so the J call is doubtful. The V gene's germline CDR1 is DFQATT and CDR2 SNEGSKA (reference sequence). The CDR3 is made up of 15 amino acids. The CDR3: CSARDRRGGRNEQFF. CDR3 in DNA: TGCAGTGCTAGAGATCGCAGGGGTGGGAGGAATGAGCAGTTCTTC.

The V gene is TRBV6-2 or TRBV6-3, the J gene TRBJ2-2; D gene unclear. Germline assignment: CDR1 MNHEY and CDR2 SVGEGT. The V and J ends lost 7 bases and 4 bases respectively, with 19 bases between them. The CDR3 is 16 amino acids. The CDR3 sequence is CASTSPWTLSTGELFF. The CDR3 DNA sequence: TGTGCCAGCACGAGTCCTTGGACCCTGAGCACCGGGGAGCTGTTTTTT.

V gene TRBV12-3 or TRBV12-4 combines with J gene TRBJ2-3; D gene uncertain. The V end lost 7 bases, the J end lost 4 bases, and 9 bases lay between the germline ends. The CDR3 covers 12 residues. In nucleotides, the CDR3 is TGTGCCAGCACAAAGTCTTCAGATACGCAGTATTTT. This encodes CASTKSSDTQYF.

The chain is built from TRBV7-2 and TRBJ2-1; TRBD2 aligns across 11 bases. This CDR3 contains 17 residues. Germline trimming cut 7 bases from V and 8 bases from J; bases unmatched to any gene: 16. Germline V lookup: CDR1 SGHTA, CDR2 FQGNSA. The CDR3 region is CASIHHTLAGGSYEQFF. The DNA for the CDR3 is TGTGCCAGCATCCACCATACTCTAGCGGGAGGTAGCTATGAGCAGTTCTTC.

This chain uses TRBV4-3 with TRBJ2-3; D perhaps matches TRBD2 (7 bases). The CDR3 is made up of 15 amino acids. Trimming shortened V by 0 bases and J by 4 bases, and 11 bases separated the two germline ends. CDR1 and CDR2 from the germline V gene are LGHNA and YSLEER. The CDR3, as DNA: TGCGCCAGCAGCCAAGAAGGGGGGAGGGCAGATACGCAGTATTTT. Protein: CASSQEGGRADTQYF.

In the case of this clonotype: Because it lacks the conserved phenylalanine or tryptophan at the end, this CDR3 is likely a read error. The chain recombines TRBV7-8 with TRBJ1-6; TRBD1 aligns across 9 bases. Germline V gene data show CDR1 as SGHVS and CDR2 as FQNEAQ. There are 16 residues in the CDR3. V trimming: 1 base; J trimming: 9 bases; junction bases outside the gene matches: 7. CDR3 amino acids: CASSLVTQGASSPLHL. The CDR3 DNA is TGTGCCAGCAGCTTAGTAACACAGGGGGCTAGTTCACCCCTCCACCTT.

This clonotype occurred a few times. The CDR3 DNA reads as TGTGCCAGCAGCCCTAGCGGGGGGCGGGCAGATACGCAGTATTTT. Its translation is CASSPSGGRADTQYF. V is TRBV12-3 or TRBV12-4 and J is TRBJ2-3, with 11 bases that match TRBD2. The CDR3 covers 15 residues. The ends lost 6 bases at V and 4 bases at J; junction bases unmatched: 6.